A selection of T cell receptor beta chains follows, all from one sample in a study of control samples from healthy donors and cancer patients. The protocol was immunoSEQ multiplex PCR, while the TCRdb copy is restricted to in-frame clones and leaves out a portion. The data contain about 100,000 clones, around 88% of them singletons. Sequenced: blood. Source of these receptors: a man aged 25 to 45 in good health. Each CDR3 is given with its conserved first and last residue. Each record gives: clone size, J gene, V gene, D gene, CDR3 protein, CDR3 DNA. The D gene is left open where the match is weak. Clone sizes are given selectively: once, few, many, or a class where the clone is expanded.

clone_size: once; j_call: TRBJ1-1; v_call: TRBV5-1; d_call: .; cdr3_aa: CASSSVEKGGAAEAFF; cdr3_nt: TGCGCCAGCAGCTCCGTCGAAAAGGGGGGAGCGGCTGAAGCTTTCTTT
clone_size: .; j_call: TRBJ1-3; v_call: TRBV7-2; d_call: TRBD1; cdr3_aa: CASSLWDRGNTIYF; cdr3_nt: TGTGCCAGCAGCCTATGGGACAGGGGGAACACCATATATTTT
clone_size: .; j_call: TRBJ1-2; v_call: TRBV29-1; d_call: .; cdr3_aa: CSVGPSNGYTF; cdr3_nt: TGCAGCGTTGGGCCATCCAATGGCTACACCTTC
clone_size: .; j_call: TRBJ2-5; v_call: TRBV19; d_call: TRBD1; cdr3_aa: CASSSAGGLETQYF; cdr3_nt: TGTGCCAGTAGTTCCGCAGGGGGCCTGGAGACCCAGTACTTC
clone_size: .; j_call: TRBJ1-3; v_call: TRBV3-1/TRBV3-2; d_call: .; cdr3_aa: CASSQATSSSGNTIYF; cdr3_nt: TGTGCCAGCAGCCAAGCGACATCGTCCTCTGGAAACACCATATATTTT
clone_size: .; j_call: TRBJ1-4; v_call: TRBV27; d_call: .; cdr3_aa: CASSLLGTNEKLFF; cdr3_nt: TGTGCCAGCAGTTTACTGGGAACTAATGAAAAACTGTTTTTT
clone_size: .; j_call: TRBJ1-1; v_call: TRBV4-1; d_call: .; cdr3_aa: CASSRWEGNTEAFF; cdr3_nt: TGCGCCAGCAGCCGTTGGGAGGGAAACACTGAAGCTTTCTTT
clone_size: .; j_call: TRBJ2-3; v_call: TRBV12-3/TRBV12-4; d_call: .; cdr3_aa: CASSRFSTDTQYF; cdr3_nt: TGTGCCAGCAGCCGATTCAGCACAGATACGCAGTATTTT
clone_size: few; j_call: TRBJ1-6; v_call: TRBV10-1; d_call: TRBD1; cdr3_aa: CASSLGTGNSPLHF; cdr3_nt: TGCGCCAGCAGCCTCGGGACAGGGAATTCACCCCTCCACTTT
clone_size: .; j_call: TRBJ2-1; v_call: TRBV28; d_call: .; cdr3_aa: CASSPRTIYNEQFF; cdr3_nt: TGTGCCAGCAGTCCGCGGACCATTTACAATGAGCAGTTCTTC
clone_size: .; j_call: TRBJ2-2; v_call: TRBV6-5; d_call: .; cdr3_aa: CASRTVTANTGELFF; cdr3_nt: TGTGCCAGCAGGACTGTGACAGCGAACACCGGGGAGCTGTTTTTT
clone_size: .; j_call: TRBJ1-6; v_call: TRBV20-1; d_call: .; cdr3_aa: CSARDFAAMTF; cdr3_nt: TGCAGTGCTAGAGATTTCGCCGCTATGACTTTT
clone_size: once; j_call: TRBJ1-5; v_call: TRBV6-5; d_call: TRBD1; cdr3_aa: CASRSTGAQPQHF; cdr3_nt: TGTGCCAGCAGAAGTACAGGGGCTCAGCCCCAGCATTTT
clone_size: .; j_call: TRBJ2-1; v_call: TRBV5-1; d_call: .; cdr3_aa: CASRTRPDEQFF; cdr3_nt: TGCGCCAGCAGAACCAGGCCCGATGAGCAGTTCTTC
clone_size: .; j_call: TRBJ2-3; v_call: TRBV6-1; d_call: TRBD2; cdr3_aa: CASSEKAGGTLNTDTQYF; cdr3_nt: TGTGCCAGCAGTGAGAAAGCGGGGGGAACCCTTAACACAGATACGCAGTATTTT
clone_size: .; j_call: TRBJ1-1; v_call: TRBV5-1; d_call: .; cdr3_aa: CASSLWGENTEAFF; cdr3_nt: TGCGCCAGCAGCTTGTGGGGCGAGAACACTGAAGCTTTCTTT
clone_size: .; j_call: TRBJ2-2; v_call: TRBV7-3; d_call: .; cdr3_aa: CASSSRGLPNTGELFF; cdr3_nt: TGTGCCAGCAGCTCCCGTGGGCTCCCGAACACCGGGGAGCTGTTTTTT
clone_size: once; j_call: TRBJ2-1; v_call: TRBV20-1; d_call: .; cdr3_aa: CSAGYRDSQFF; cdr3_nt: TGCAGTGCTGGATACCGGGACTCCCAGTTCTTC
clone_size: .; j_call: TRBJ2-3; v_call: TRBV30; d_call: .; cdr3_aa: CAWQRTYRGTDTQYF; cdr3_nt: TGTGCCTGGCAACGAACGTATAGAGGGACAGATACGCAGTATTTT
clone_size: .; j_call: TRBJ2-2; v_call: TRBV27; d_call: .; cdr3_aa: CASSVANTGELFF; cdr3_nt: TGTGCCAGCAGTGTTGCGAACACCGGGGAGCTGTTTTTT
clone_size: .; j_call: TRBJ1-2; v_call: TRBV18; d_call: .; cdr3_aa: CASSPPSNYGYTF; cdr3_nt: TGTGCCAGCTCACCACCGTCCAACTATGGCTACACCTTC
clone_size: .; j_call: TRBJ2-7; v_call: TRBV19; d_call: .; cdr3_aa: CASSIGVNYEQYF; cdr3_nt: TGTGCCAGTAGTATCGGGGTTAACTACGAGCAGTACTTC
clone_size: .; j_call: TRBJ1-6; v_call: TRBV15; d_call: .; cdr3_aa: CATSNGGWSPLHF; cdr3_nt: TGTGCCACCAGCAACGGGGGTTGGTCACCCCTCCACTTT
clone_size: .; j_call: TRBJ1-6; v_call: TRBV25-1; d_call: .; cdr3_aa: CASSGGKGSYNSPLHF; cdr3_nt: TGTGCCAGCAGTGGGGGGAAAGGCTCCTATAATTCACCCCTCCACTTT
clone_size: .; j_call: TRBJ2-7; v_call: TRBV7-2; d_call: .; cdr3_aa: CASSLDGRGEQYF; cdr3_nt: TGTGCCAGCAGCTTAGATGGACGCGGCGAGCAGTACTTC
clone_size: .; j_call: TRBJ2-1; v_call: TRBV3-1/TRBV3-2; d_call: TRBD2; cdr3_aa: CASSSVAGFGSTEQFF; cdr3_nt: TGTGCCAGCAGCTCAGTAGCGGGATTTGGCAGCACTGAGCAGTTCTTC
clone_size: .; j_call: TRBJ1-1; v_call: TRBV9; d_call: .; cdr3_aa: CASSVVGVVNTEAFF; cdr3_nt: TGTGCCAGCAGCGTAGTAGGGGTGGTGAACACTGAAGCTTTCTTT
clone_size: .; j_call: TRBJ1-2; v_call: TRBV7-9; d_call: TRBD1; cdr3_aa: CASSPDRVSGYTF; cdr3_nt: TGTGCCAGCAGTCCCGACAGGGTCTCTGGCTACACCTTC
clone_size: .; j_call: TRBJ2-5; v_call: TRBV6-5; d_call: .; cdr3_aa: CASRSEGETQYF; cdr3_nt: TGTGCCAGCAGGTCGGAGGGGGAGACCCAGTACTTC
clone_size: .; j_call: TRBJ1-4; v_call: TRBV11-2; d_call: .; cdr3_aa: CASSLNTPGEKLFF; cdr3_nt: TGTGCCAGCAGCTTAAACACCCCAGGGGAAAAACTGTTTTTT
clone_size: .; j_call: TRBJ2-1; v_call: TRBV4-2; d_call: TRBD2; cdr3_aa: CASRKKGLAGGSSYNEQFF; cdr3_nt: TGTGCCAGCAGGAAAAAGGGACTAGCGGGGGGCAGCTCCTACAATGAGCAGTTCTTC
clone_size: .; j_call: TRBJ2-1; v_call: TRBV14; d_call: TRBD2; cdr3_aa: CASSLGGGVINEQFF; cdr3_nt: TGTGCCAGCAGCCTGGGCGGGGGGGTAATCAATGAGCAGTTCTTC
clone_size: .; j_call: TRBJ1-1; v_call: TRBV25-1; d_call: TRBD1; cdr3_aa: CASSDRETGEGEAFF; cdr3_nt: TGTGCCAGCAGTGATCGAGAGACAGGGGAAGGTGAAGCTTTCTTT
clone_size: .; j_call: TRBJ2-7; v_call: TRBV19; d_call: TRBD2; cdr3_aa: CASSIRASGTSSYEQYF; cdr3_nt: TGTGCCAGTAGTATCAGGGCTAGCGGGACGAGCTCCTACGAGCAGTACTTC
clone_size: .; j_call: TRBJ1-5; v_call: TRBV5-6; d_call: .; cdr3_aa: CASSLAIGNQPQHF; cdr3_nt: TGTGCCAGCAGCTTGGCCATCGGGAATCAGCCCCAGCATTTT
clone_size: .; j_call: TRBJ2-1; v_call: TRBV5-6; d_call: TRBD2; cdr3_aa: CASSLDSGSRDEQFF; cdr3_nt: TGTGCCAGCAGCTTGGATAGCGGGAGTAGAGATGAGCAGTTCTTC
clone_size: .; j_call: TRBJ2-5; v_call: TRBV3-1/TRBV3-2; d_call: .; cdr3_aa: CASSQGTIMGSAQETQYF; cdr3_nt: TGTGCCAGCAGCCAAGGCACCATAATGGGGAGTGCCCAAGAGACCCAGTACTTC
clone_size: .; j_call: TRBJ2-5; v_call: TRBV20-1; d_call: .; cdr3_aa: CSALEGETQYF; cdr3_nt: TGCAGTGCGCTGGAGGGGGAGACCCAGTACTTC
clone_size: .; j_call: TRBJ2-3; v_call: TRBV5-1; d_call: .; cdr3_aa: CASSQQGYAADTQYF; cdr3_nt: TGCGCCAGCAGCCAACAGGGATATGCCGCAGATACGCAGTATTTT
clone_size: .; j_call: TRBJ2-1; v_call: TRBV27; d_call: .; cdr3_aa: CASRMTPYGGSYNEQFF; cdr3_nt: TGTGCCAGCAGAATGACTCCCTACGGGGGTTCCTACAATGAGCAGTTCTTC
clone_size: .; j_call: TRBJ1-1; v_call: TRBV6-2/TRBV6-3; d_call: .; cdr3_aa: CASSNRWRDTEAFF; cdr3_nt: TGTGCCAGCAGTAACCGGTGGAGGGACACTGAAGCTTTCTTT
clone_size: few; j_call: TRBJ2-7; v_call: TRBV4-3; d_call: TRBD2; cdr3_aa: CASSQEPSGPYEQYF; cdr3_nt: TGCGCCAGCAGCCAAGAGCCTAGCGGGCCCTACGAGCAGTACTTC
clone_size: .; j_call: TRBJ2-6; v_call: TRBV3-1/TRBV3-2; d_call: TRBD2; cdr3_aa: CASNPGGSGANVLTF; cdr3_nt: TGTGCCAGCAACCCCGGGGGGTCTGGGGCCAACGTCCTGACTTTC
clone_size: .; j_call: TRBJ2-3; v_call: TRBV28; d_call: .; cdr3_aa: CASSLFSEGGDTQYF; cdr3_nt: TGTGCCAGCAGTTTATTCTCTGAGGGTGGGGATACGCAGTATTTT
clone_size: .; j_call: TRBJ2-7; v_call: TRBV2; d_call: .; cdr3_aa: CASSEVWRDAYEQYF; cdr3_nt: TGTGCCAGCAGTGAAGTCTGGCGGGATGCCTACGAGCAGTACTTC
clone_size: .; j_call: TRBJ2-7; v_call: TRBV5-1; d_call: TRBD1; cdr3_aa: CASSFRTGYEQYF; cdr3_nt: TGCGCCAGCAGCTTTCGGACAGGCTACGAGCAGTACTTC
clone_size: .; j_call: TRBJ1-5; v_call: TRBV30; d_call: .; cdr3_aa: CAWDRDIQHF; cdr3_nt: TGTGCCTGGGACCGGGACATCCAGCATTTT
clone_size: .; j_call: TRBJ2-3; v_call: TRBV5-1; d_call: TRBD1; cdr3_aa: CASSRPGQGITDTQYF; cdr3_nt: TGCGCCAGCAGCCGTCCGGGACAGGGTATCACAGATACGCAGTATTTT